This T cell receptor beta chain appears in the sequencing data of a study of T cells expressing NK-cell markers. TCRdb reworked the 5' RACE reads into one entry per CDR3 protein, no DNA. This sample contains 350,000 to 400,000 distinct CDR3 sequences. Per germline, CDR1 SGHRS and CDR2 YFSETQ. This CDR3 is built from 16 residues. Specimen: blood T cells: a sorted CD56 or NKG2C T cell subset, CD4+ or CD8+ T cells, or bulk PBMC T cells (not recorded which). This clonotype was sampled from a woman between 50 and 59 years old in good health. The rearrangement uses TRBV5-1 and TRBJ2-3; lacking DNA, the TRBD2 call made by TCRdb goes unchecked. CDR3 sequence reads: CASSEEREKVPDTQYF.